This TCR beta chain was captured by sequencing in a study of control samples from healthy donors and cancer patients. Libraries were prepared by immunoSEQ multiplex PCR; TCRdb keeps only in-frame clonotypes and omits some of them. This sample has tens of thousands of clones, with about 83% found just once. Losses at the gene ends were 6 bases for V and 7 bases for J; bases not matched to a gene: 8. The germline gives CDR1 MNHEY, CDR2 SMNVEV (reference sequence). This CDR3 region has 15 residues. Sequencing input: PBMCs. The chain combines TRBV27 with TRBJ2-1; TRBD2 aligns across 11 bases. The TCR originated in a woman aged 55 to 70 with lung cancer. The CDR3 bases are TGTGCCAGCAGGGTAGCGGGAGGGGGCTGGAATGAGCAGTTCTTC. Translation gives CASRVAGGGWNEQFF.